The entry below describes one T cell receptor beta chain. The antigen remains unidentified. This was the immunoSEQ version 4 assay in survey mode. Only in-frame clones appear in the TCRdb table, and some are missing; sequencing was by immunoSEQ multiplex PCR. Found here are about 30,000 clones, 70% of them singletons; the top ten hold roughly 1.4%. This entry comes from a study of persistence of HIV-infected CD4 T cells. Whole-study context: Up to about 180 mL blood was drawn at multiple time points; a couple of donors had single-time leukapheresis. Overall study results and limits: CMV- and Gag-responding cells had lower TCRbeta richness than CD3/CD28-responding cells.

Germline values: CDR1 SGHVS, CDR2 FNYEAQ. This CDR3 is built from 15 residues. The V and J ends lost 6 bases and 3 bases respectively, with 14 bases between them. The stimulus was an HIV-1 Gag 15-mer peptide pool, 0.85 to 1 ug/peptide/mL. CD4+ T cells upregulating both CD40 ligand and CD69 were sorted as responding cells. Donors were HIV-1-infected adults who began suppressive ART during chronic infection. Inclusion required CMV-positive serology and CD4+ counts above 400 cells/uL. This sequence joins TRBV7-6 and TRBJ2-2; D is perhaps TRBD1 (6 bases). The clonotype comes from an adult man with HIV who was CMV-seropositive. Material: CD4+ T cells sorted from PBMCs after roughly 19-hour stimulation, obtained from a patient who received antiretroviral therapy. This CDR3 reads CASRPQGVDTGELFF. The CDR3 DNA is TGTGCCAGCAGGCCACAGGGCGTGGACACCGGGGAGCTGTTTTTT.